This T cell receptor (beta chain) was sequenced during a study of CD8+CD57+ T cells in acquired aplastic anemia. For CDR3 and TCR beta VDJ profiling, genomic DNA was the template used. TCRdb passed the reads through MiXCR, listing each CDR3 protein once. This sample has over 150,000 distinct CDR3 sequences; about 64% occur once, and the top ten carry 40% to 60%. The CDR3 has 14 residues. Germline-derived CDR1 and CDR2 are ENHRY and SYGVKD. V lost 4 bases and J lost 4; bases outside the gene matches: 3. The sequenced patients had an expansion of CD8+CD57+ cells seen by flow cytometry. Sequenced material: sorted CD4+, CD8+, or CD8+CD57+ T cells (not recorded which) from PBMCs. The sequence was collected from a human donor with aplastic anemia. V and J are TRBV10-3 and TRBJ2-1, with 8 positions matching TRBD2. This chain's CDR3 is CAISVASGYNEQFF. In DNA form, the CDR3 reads TGTGCCATCAGTGTGGCTAGCGGGTACAATGAGCAGTTCTTC.